This TCR beta chain was identified in a study of CD8+CD57+ T cells in acquired aplastic anemia. Genomic DNA, serving as template, underwent TCR beta VDJ and CDR3 profiling. TCRdb itself ran the reads through MiXCR, one entry per CDR3 protein. The repertoire includes fewer than 250,000 distinct CDR3 sequences, about 44% of them detected once, and 7.8% sits in the top ten. Germline CDR1 SNHLY, CDR2 FYNNEI. V lost 6 bases and J lost 5, with 8 bases in between. The CDR3 covers 11 residues. Selection for sequencing was limited to patients who had shown CD8+CD57+ cell expansion by flow cytometry. The sequence came from a human donor with aplastic anemia. Sequenced material: sorted CD4+, CD8+, or CD8+CD57+ T cells (not recorded which) from PBMCs. The chain has TRBV2 and TRBJ2-7; D remains ambiguous. CDR3 coding DNA: TGTGCCAGCAGCGGTGGGGACGAGCAGTACTTC. Encoded protein: CASSGGDEQYF. The full variable domain, its missing parts supplied by reference TRBV2 and TRBJ2-7, is EPEVTQTPSHQVTQMGQEVILRCVPISNHLYFYWYRQILGQKVEFLVSFYNNEISEKSEIFDDQFSVERPDGSNFTLKIRSTKLEDSAMYFCASSGGDEQYFGPGTRLTVT.